This T cell receptor (beta chain) was recorded in a study of T cell changes during pregnancy in multiple sclerosis. The method was immunoSEQ multiplex PCR; TCRdb's version includes in-frame clones alone and lacks a portion of them. The data contain roughly 12,000 clones, approximately 86% of them singletons. Trimming at V came to 5 bases and at J to 5 bases, leaving 10 bases not matched to a gene. CDR3 size: 16 residues. Germline lookup yields CDR1 SEHNR and CDR2 FQNEAQ (reference sequence). This clone was seen a few times. The source was CD8+ T cells from peripheral blood mononuclear cells, collected in the second trimester of pregnancy. The source is a female donor in good health, enrolled as a control in a pregnancy study. The chain uses TRBV7-9 and TRBJ1-1; the match to TRBD1 covers 11 bases. The CDR3 protein is CASSPNRDRGKTEAFF. For the CDR3, the DNA is TGTGCCAGCAGCCCCAATCGGGACAGGGGGAAAACTGAAGCTTTCTTT.